These 9 T cell receptor beta chains were sequenced from one sample in a study of control samples from healthy donors and cancer patients. Using immunoSEQ multiplex PCR, the repertoire was profiled, and TCRdb retains in-frame clones only, with some absent. The sample contains more than 100,000 clones, about 90% of which appear only once. The specimen was PBMCs. These receptors all come from a man over 45 with head and neck cancer.

The chain recombines TRBV11-1 with TRBJ2-2; TRBD2 aligns across 8 bases. Germline CDR1 SGHAT, CDR2 FQDESV (reference sequence). The CDR3 runs 15 residues. With V trimmed by 3 bases and J by 4 bases, 4 bases remained unmatched. DNA for the CDR3: TGTGCCAGCAGCTTCCGGCTAGCGGGCACCGGGGAGCTGTTTTTT. Its translation is CASSFRLAGTGELFF.

The V gene is TRBV7-8, the J gene TRBJ2-2; 11 nucleotides line up with TRBD1. The CDR3 has 15 amino acids. Germline CDR1 is SGHVS and CDR2 is FQNEAQ. V lost 4 bases and J lost 7; bases outside the gene matches: 5. The DNA for the CDR3 is TGTGCCAGCAGCTACTGGACAGGGGGCAGCGGGGAGCTGTTTTTT. This codes for CASSYWTGGSGELFF.

This chain links TRBV9 with TRBJ1-1; perhaps TRBD1 as D (6 bases). CDR3 length: 16 residues. Germline V gene sequence: CDR1 SGDLS, CDR2 YYNGEE. V lost 4 bases and J 0 bases, leaving 16 bases between the germline ends. CDR3 sequence reads: CASSTRSGHVNTEAFF. CDR3 sequence (DNA): TGTGCCAGCAGCACCCGATCGGGACATGTGAACACTGAAGCTTTCTTT.

The CDR3 here is CATSDADWTQQFF. DNA for the CDR3: TGTGCCACCAGTGATGCCGACTGGACTCAACAGTTCTTC. This chain links TRBV24-1 with TRBJ2-1; D is perhaps TRBD2 (5 bases). The CDR3 runs 13 residues. From germline, CDR1 is KGHDR and CDR2 SFDVKD. Trimming took off 3 bases at V and 13 bases at J, with 15 bases between the two ends.

The chain recombines TRBV7-3 with TRBJ1-6, with 7 bases lining up with TRBD1. The CDR3 consists of 17 residues. V lost 1 base, J lost 10 bases, and 13 bases stayed unmatched. The germline CDR1 and CDR2 sequences are SGHTA and FQGTGA. The chain's CDR3 is CASSLKGGGQGISPLHF. CDR3 nucleotide sequence: TGTGCCAGCAGCTTAAAAGGGGGCGGGCAGGGGATCTCACCCCTCCACTTT.

This sequence joins TRBV11-2 and TRBJ1-6; D uncertain. The CDR3 loop spans 13 amino acids. Germline V CDR1 and CDR2: SGHAT, FQNNGV. Trimming stripped 0 bases from V and 10 bases from J, with 7 bases between. CDR3 nucleotides: TGTGCCAGCAGCTTAGATCTGGGGTCACCCCTCCACTTT. This gives the protein CASSLDLGSPLHF.

This clone appeared a single time. The chain links TRBV6-5 to TRBJ1-2; D not resolved. Germline loops: CDR1 MNHEY, CDR2 SVGAGI. The V and J ends lost 8 bases and 8 bases respectively, with 12 bases between them. CDR3 size: 11 residues. The CDR3 reads CASFGGEGYTF. The CDR3 region has the DNA TGTGCCAGCTTCGGCGGGGAAGGCTACACCTTC.

The chain uses TRBV19 and TRBJ1-2, with TRBD1 identical over 9 bases. In germline, CDR1 is LNHDA, CDR2 SQIVND (reference sequence). This CDR3 has 17 residues. V shed 3 bases, J shed 3 bases, and the junction held 11 bases outside the gene matches. The CDR3 nucleotides read TGTGCCAGTAGTATCGGCGGACAGGGGTGGTTGGACTATGGCTACACCTTC. This translates into CASSIGGQGWLDYGYTF.

This clone has more than one count but fewer than ten. The V and J genes are TRBV14 and TRBJ2-7, with D uncertain. V lost 4 bases, J lost 4 bases, and 11 bases lay in between. CDR1 is SGHDN, CDR2 FVKESK, per germline. This CDR3 region has 13 residues. CDR3 in DNA: TGTGCCAGCAGCCCCGGGTTTGCGTACGAGCAGTACTTC. Protein: CASSPGFAYEQYF.